This T cell receptor (beta chain) comes out of a study of neoadjuvant anti-PD-1 for oral cavity cancer. This clone was picked up a small number of times. Patients were newly diagnosed with stage II-IVA oral cavity squamous cell carcinoma without prior systemic or radiation treatment. CDR3 length equals 15 residues. V was cut by 1 base and J by 2 bases, with 12 bases left in between. CDR1 is MGHRA and CDR2 is YSYEKL in the germline V gene. Produced via immunoSEQ multiplex PCR; TCRdb's table is partial and in-frame only. The sample records 12,000 to 15,000 clones, just over 70% being singletons. The sequencing used PBMCs, collected before nivolumab (anti-PD-1) treatment. This chain joins TRBV4-1 and TRBJ2-7; no definite D call. The source of this sequence is a person aged 35-79 years with oral cavity squamous cell carcinoma. CDR3 bases: TGCGCCAGCAGCCAAGCCCCAGCAGCACCCTACGAGCAGTACTTC. Translated: CASSQAPAAPYEQYF.